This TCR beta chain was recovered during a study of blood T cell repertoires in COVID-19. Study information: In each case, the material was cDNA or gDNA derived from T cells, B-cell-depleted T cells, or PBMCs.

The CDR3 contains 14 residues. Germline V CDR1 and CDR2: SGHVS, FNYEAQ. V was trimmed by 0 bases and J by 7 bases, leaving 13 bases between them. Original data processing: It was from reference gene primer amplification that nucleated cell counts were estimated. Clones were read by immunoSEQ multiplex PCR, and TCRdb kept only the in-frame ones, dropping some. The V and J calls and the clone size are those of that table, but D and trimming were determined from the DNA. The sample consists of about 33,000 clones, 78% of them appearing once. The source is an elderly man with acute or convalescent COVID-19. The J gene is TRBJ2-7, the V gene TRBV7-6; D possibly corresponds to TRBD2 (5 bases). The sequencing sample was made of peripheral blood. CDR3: CASSLAGERVEQYF. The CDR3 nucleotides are TGTGCCAGCAGCTTAGCGGGAGAAAGGGTAGAGCAGTACTTC.